The clone carrying this T cell receptor (beta chain) came up a few times. The antigen is undetermined. These data belong to a study of vaccination and CD4 T cells after COVID-19. At the Johns Hopkins FTIC core, DNA taken from cultured CD4+ T cells was sequenced by way of the Oncomine TCR Beta short-read assay. TCRdb processed the PCR reads anew with MiXCR; each CDR3 protein has one entry. The sample consists of about 4,500 distinct CDR3 sequences, around 63% of them appearing once. Noted treatment: roughly 10-day PBMC culture with coronavirus spike peptide pools or control peptides (ViraFEST assay). Ahead of the COVID-19 pandemic (2011-2018), the CD4+ T cells of the unexposed donor were collected. Upon completion of under 12 days of culture, CD4+ T cells were isolated via negative selection. The germline V gene encodes CDR1 KGHDR and CDR2 SFDVKD. The germline V and J ends were trimmed by 9 bases and 4 bases, with 6 bases remaining between them. The CDR3 loop spans 11 amino acids.

The receptor's source is a human donor in good health. Sequencing was done on a sample of CD4+ T cells from blood, cultured in vitro. The chain combines TRBV24-1 with TRBJ1-3; D uncertain. CDR3 sequence reads: CATGLGNTIYF. CDR3 DNA: TGTGCCACCGGGCTCGGAAACACCATATATTTT.